A selection of T cell receptor beta chains follows, all from one sample in a study of PD-1 blockade in classical Hodgkin lymphoma. Sequenced by immunoSEQ multiplex PCR; TCRdb stores in-frame clones only, minus some. Here the sample spans around 31,000 clones, about 70% being singletons. The specimen comprised peripheral blood mononuclear cells (PBMCs), sampled before the second cycle of nivolumab. These TCRs come from a human donor with classical Hodgkin lymphoma. The CDR3 runs from the conserved cysteine through the conserved F or W. The order of the fields is J gene, V gene, D gene, clone size, CDR3 DNA, CDR3 protein. The D gene is left open where the match is weak. Not every row has a clone size; where given, it reads once, few, many or a size class.

J gene: TRBJ2-3; V gene: TRBV7-9; D gene: NA; clone size: NA; CDR3 DNA: TGTGCCAGCAGCTTAGGGGAGCGGGATACGCAGTATTTT; CDR3 protein: CASSLGERDTQYF
J gene: TRBJ1-2; V gene: TRBV7-9; D gene: NA; clone size: few; CDR3 DNA: TGTGCCAGCAGCTTGCGGCCTGCGGAGACCAGCCACTATGGCTACACCTTC; CDR3 protein: CASSLRPAETSHYGYTF
J gene: TRBJ2-3; V gene: TRBV4-1; D gene: NA; clone size: few; CDR3 DNA: TGCGCCAGCAGCCAAGCAGGACGGGACACAGATACGCAGTATTTT; CDR3 protein: CASSQAGRDTDTQYF
J gene: TRBJ2-5; V gene: TRBV29-1; D gene: NA; clone size: NA; CDR3 DNA: TGCAGCGTTGAGGGGGCACAAGAGACCCAGTACTTC; CDR3 protein: CSVEGAQETQYF
J gene: TRBJ1-6; V gene: TRBV28; D gene: NA; clone size: NA; CDR3 DNA: TGTGCCAGCAGTCCCTTGGGGGGGGATAATTCACCCCTCCACTTT; CDR3 protein: CASSPLGGDNSPLHF
J gene: TRBJ1-1; V gene: TRBV29-1; D gene: NA; clone size: NA; CDR3 DNA: TGCAGCGGCCAAGACGCCGGGGGAGCTTTCTTT; CDR3 protein: CSGQDAGGAFF
J gene: TRBJ2-1; V gene: TRBV13; D gene: TRBD2; clone size: NA; CDR3 DNA: TGTGCCAGCAGCTCCGGGCTAGCGGGGATTTACAATGAGCAGTTCTTC; CDR3 protein: CASSSGLAGIYNEQFF
J gene: TRBJ2-1; V gene: TRBV19; D gene: TRBD1; clone size: NA; CDR3 DNA: TGTGCCAGTAGTTTCGTCGACAGGGGCACACCCCTCCACAATGAGCAGTTCTTC; CDR3 protein: CASSFVDRGTPLHNEQFF
J gene: TRBJ1-5; V gene: TRBV7-2; D gene: NA; clone size: few; CDR3 DNA: TGTGCCAGCAGCTTAGACCTACTACAGCCCCAGCATTTT; CDR3 protein: CASSLDLLQPQHF
J gene: TRBJ1-5; V gene: TRBV30; D gene: TRBD1; clone size: NA; CDR3 DNA: TGTGCCTGGAACCCGACAGGGGATCAGCCCCAGCATTTT; CDR3 protein: CAWNPTGDQPQHF
J gene: TRBJ1-4; V gene: TRBV28; D gene: NA; clone size: once; CDR3 DNA: TGTGCCAGCAGTTTAGGGGCGGGAGGGACTGAAAAACTGTTTTTT; CDR3 protein: CASSLGAGGTEKLFF
J gene: TRBJ1-1; V gene: TRBV5-1; D gene: NA; clone size: few; CDR3 DNA: TGCGCCAGCAGCTTCAGAGGACAGACGAACACTGAAGCTTTCTTT; CDR3 protein: CASSFRGQTNTEAFF
J gene: TRBJ1-4; V gene: TRBV6-1; D gene: TRBD1; clone size: NA; CDR3 DNA: TGTGCCAGCAGTGATGAGGGACAGGGCATATCTAATGAAAAACTGTTTTTT; CDR3 protein: CASSDEGQGISNEKLFF
J gene: TRBJ1-1; V gene: TRBV6-1; D gene: NA; clone size: NA; CDR3 DNA: TGTGCCAGCAGTGAGGAAAGAATCACTGAAGCTTTCTTT; CDR3 protein: CASSEERITEAFF
J gene: TRBJ2-1; V gene: TRBV13; D gene: NA; clone size: NA; CDR3 DNA: TGTGCCAGCAGCTCAAGGGGGGAGGGGTACAATGAGCAGTTCTTC; CDR3 protein: CASSSRGEGYNEQFF
J gene: TRBJ2-1; V gene: TRBV2; D gene: TRBD1; clone size: NA; CDR3 DNA: TGTGCCAGCAGTGAGTTGCCGGGACAGAGCTCCTACAATGAGCAGTTCTTC; CDR3 protein: CASSELPGQSSYNEQFF
J gene: TRBJ1-3; V gene: TRBV4-3; D gene: NA; clone size: NA; CDR3 DNA: TGCGCCAGCAGCCAAGTCAGGTTCGGAGCGACGCCTGGAAACACCATATATTTT; CDR3 protein: CASSQVRFGATPGNTIYF
J gene: TRBJ1-5; V gene: TRBV28; D gene: NA; clone size: NA; CDR3 DNA: TGTGCCAGCAGTTTACGCGGAGTTGGCAATCAGCCCCAGCATTTT; CDR3 protein: CASSLRGVGNQPQHF
J gene: TRBJ1-5; V gene: TRBV5-6; D gene: TRBD1; clone size: NA; CDR3 DNA: TGTGCCAGCAGCCAAGGGACAGGGGTGAGCAATCAGCCCCAGCATTTT; CDR3 protein: CASSQGTGVSNQPQHF
J gene: TRBJ1-1; V gene: TRBV7-6; D gene: NA; clone size: NA; CDR3 DNA: TGTGCCAGCAGCTTACCGGACACGAACACTGAAGCTTTCTTT; CDR3 protein: CASSLPDTNTEAFF
J gene: TRBJ2-7; V gene: TRBV6-5; D gene: NA; clone size: NA; CDR3 DNA: TGTGCCAGCAGTCCTCCCGCGACTGAGTTCTACGAGCAGTACTTC; CDR3 protein: CASSPPATEFYEQYF
J gene: TRBJ2-2; V gene: TRBV7-6; D gene: NA; clone size: few; CDR3 DNA: TGTGCCAGCAGCCCTGACAGAAACACCGGGGAGCTGTTTTTT; CDR3 protein: CASSPDRNTGELFF
J gene: TRBJ2-2; V gene: TRBV5-8; D gene: NA; clone size: NA; CDR3 DNA: TGTGCCAGCAGCTTGTCGGGAACCCGTTTTGGGAACACCGGGGAGCTGTTTTTT; CDR3 protein: CASSLSGTRFGNTGELFF
J gene: TRBJ2-7; V gene: TRBV19; D gene: NA; clone size: NA; CDR3 DNA: TGTGCCAGTAGTATAGACGGGACTCGCCGATCCTACGAGCAGTACTTC; CDR3 protein: CASSIDGTRRSYEQYF
J gene: TRBJ2-1; V gene: TRBV7-6; D gene: TRBD1; clone size: NA; CDR3 DNA: TGTGCCAGCAGCTTAGCGGGGACAGGGCCAAATGAGCAGTTCTTC; CDR3 protein: CASSLAGTGPNEQFF
J gene: TRBJ2-7; V gene: TRBV6-5; D gene: NA; clone size: NA; CDR3 DNA: TGTGCCAGCAGTTACTCGATAGGAGCCTACGAGCAGTACTTC; CDR3 protein: CASSYSIGAYEQYF
J gene: TRBJ2-1; V gene: TRBV4-1; D gene: NA; clone size: once; CDR3 DNA: TGCGCCAGCAGCCGTGGGGGCTCCTACAATGAGCAGTTCTTC; CDR3 protein: CASSRGGSYNEQFF
J gene: TRBJ2-7; V gene: TRBV28; D gene: NA; clone size: NA; CDR3 DNA: TGTGCCAGCAGTTTAGGAGACTTGAGCTCCTACGAGCAGTACTTC; CDR3 protein: CASSLGDLSSYEQYF
J gene: TRBJ2-7; V gene: TRBV4-3; D gene: NA; clone size: NA; CDR3 DNA: TGCGCCGGGTTTGGGGTTGGCTACGAGCAGTACTTC; CDR3 protein: CAGFGVGYEQYF
J gene: TRBJ2-2; V gene: TRBV27; D gene: NA; clone size: NA; CDR3 DNA: TGTGCCAGCAGTTTATCGAGATCCGGGGCCGGGGAGCTGTTTTTT; CDR3 protein: CASSLSRSGAGELFF
J gene: TRBJ1-2; V gene: TRBV10-3; D gene: TRBD1; clone size: NA; CDR3 DNA: TGTGCCGTCGGACAGGGTGGGTCCTATGGCTACACCTTC; CDR3 protein: CAVGQGGSYGYTF
J gene: TRBJ1-3; V gene: TRBV5-1; D gene: NA; clone size: NA; CDR3 DNA: TGCGCCAGCAGCTTGCAACCCTGGGACACCATATATTTT; CDR3 protein: CASSLQPWDTIYF
J gene: TRBJ1-1; V gene: TRBV19; D gene: NA; clone size: once; CDR3 DNA: TGTGCCAGTATCAGTTGGAAGAACACTGAAGCTTTCTTT; CDR3 protein: CASISWKNTEAFF
J gene: TRBJ2-7; V gene: TRBV7-9; D gene: NA; clone size: NA; CDR3 DNA: TGTGCCAGCAGCTTAGTGGAGGCCGAGCAGTACTTC; CDR3 protein: CASSLVEAEQYF
J gene: TRBJ1-1; V gene: TRBV4-1; D gene: NA; clone size: NA; CDR3 DNA: TGCGCCAGCAGCTCCCGGACAGCTGCGAACACTGAAGCTTTCTTT; CDR3 protein: CASSSRTAANTEAFF
J gene: TRBJ2-3; V gene: TRBV7-9; D gene: NA; clone size: once; CDR3 DNA: TGTGCCAGCAGCGCCCAGGGTCCAGATACGCAGTATTTT; CDR3 protein: CASSAQGPDTQYF
J gene: TRBJ2-1; V gene: TRBV19; D gene: TRBD1; clone size: NA; CDR3 DNA: TGTGCCAGTAGTATAAGGACAGGGGGCCCGCGCGTGGAGCAGTTCTTC; CDR3 protein: CASSIRTGGPRVEQFF
J gene: TRBJ2-3; V gene: TRBV19; D gene: NA; clone size: few; CDR3 DNA: TGTGCCAGTAGTATGGGGCGGAGCACAGATACGCAGTATTTT; CDR3 protein: CASSMGRSTDTQYF